These 18 T cell receptor beta chains originate from one sample sequenced in a study of shared clonotypes between healthy human individuals. Only in-frame clones appear in the TCRdb table, and some are missing; sequencing was by immunoSEQ multiplex PCR. The repertoire holds some 1.5 million clones, with approximately 97% as singletons. Sample: naive CD4+ T cells sorted from blood. Subset noted: CD45RA+ positively selected. Receptor source: a young man in good health.

The gene calls are TRBV11-3 and TRBJ2-7, with TRBD2 as a possible D gene (5 bases). Germline lookup yields CDR1 SGHNT and CDR2 YENEEA. The CDR3 sequence is 13 residues long. Trimming cost V 1 base and J 7 bases, with 11 bases left between them. CDR3 sequence: CASSLGWGEEQYF. CDR3 DNA: TGTGCCAGCAGCTTAGGGTGGGGAGAGGAGCAGTACTTC.

The chain has TRBV5-4 and TRBJ2-5, with unresolved D. V was pared by 4 bases and J by 1 base, with 8 bases between. Germline V CDR1 and CDR2: SGHNT, YYREEE (reference sequence). The CDR3 length is 13 residues. The CDR3 DNA reads TGTGCCAGCAGCCCAAGGCTCCAAGAGACCCAGTACTTC. Translating it yields CASSPRLQETQYF.

The genes are TRBV10-2 and TRBJ2-5; 9 bases align to TRBD2. Unmatched junction bases numbered 7, after V lost 4 bases and J lost 1 base. The CDR3 spans 16 residues. Germline V gene data show CDR1 as WSHSY and CDR2 as SAAADI. This chain's CDR3 is CASSGLAGEGQETQYF. CDR3 DNA: TGCGCCAGCAGTGGCTTAGCGGGAGAGGGCCAAGAGACCCAGTACTTC.

This clone was counted once. V is TRBV6-6 and J is TRBJ2-1; tentative D call: TRBD1 (6 bases). The germline V gene encodes CDR1 MNHNY and CDR2 SVGAGI (reference sequence). The CDR3 is made up of 15 amino acids. Trimming removed 6 bases at V and 1 base at J, with 13 bases between. CDR3 nucleotide sequence: TGTGCCAGCAGGCGACAGGACTCGTCCTACAATGAGCAGTTCTTC. Translated, it gives CASRRQDSSYNEQFF.

V gene TRBV5-8 combines with J gene TRBJ2-7; D possibly corresponds to TRBD1 (5 bases). Germline CDR1 and CDR2: SGHTS and YDEGEE. V lost 1 base and J 4 bases, leaving 18 bases between the germline ends. This CDR3 spans 16 amino acids. The CDR3: CASSLRSAGHLYEQYF. The CDR3 coding sequence is TGTGCCAGCAGCTTGCGAAGCGCCGGACACCTATACGAGCAGTACTTC.

The CDR3 loop reads CASSPAGDVRDIQYF. The CDR3 DNA follows: TGTGCCAGCTCACCAGCGGGAGATGTAAGAGACATTCAGTACTTC. The rearrangement uses TRBV18 and TRBJ2-4, with 7 bases aligning to TRBD2. CDR3 size: 15 residues. Germline V gene lookup returns CDR1 KGHSH and CDR2 LQKENI. Unmatched junction bases numbered 9, after V lost 2 bases and J lost 8 bases.

This rearrangement joins TRBV18 to TRBJ2-7, with a tentative D call TRBD1 (7 bases). Looked up from germline, CDR1 is KGHSH and CDR2 is LQKENI. The CDR3 contains 15 residues. Trimming took off 2 bases at V and 5 bases at J, with 16 bases between the two ends. CDR3 nucleotides: TGTGCCAGCTCACCATATAATCAGGGGGGAAACGAGCAGTACTTC. The encoded protein is CASSPYNQGGNEQYF.

The rearrangement uses TRBV5-6 and TRBJ1-5; weak D call: TRBD1 (6 bases). V was pared by 7 bases and J by 2 bases, with 16 bases between. This CDR3 has 15 amino acids. In germline, CDR1 is SGHDT, CDR2 YYEEEE. CDR3 nucleotides: TGTGCCAGCTCGGCTTGGAGGGGGGGCAATCAGCCCCAGCATTTT. Translation gives CASSAWRGGNQPQHF.

V is TRBV9 and J is TRBJ2-3, with TRBD2 matching 9 bases. CDR3 size: 16 residues. Germline CDR1 and CDR2: SGDLS and YYNGEE. The junction had 4 bases not matched to a gene; V was cut back by 0 bases and J by 2 bases. CDR3 in DNA: TGTGCCAGCAGCGTAGCTAGCGGGACTGACACAGATACGCAGTATTTT. Its protein product is CASSVASGTDTDTQYF.

The chain has TRBV6-9 and TRBJ1-5, with D possibly matching TRBD1 (6 bases). The CDR3 contains 14 residues. CDR1 is MNHGY, CDR2 SVAAGI, per germline. V gave up 3 bases and J gave up 5 bases, with 11 bases separating them. The CDR3 coding sequence is TGTGCCAGCAGTTACTCACAGGGATATCAGCCCCAGCATTTT. Encoded protein: CASSYSQGYQPQHF.

This chain uses TRBV7-2 with TRBJ1-1; 9 bases line up with TRBD1. Germline V lookup: CDR1 SGHTA, CDR2 FQGNSA. J was trimmed by 3 bases and V by 3 bases; bases with no gene match: 8. This CDR3 contains 16 residues. The CDR3 sequence: CASSLGQGIWDTEAFF. The CDR3 DNA is TGTGCCAGCAGCTTGGGACAGGGAATTTGGGACACTGAAGCTTTCTTT.

The chain has TRBV5-1 and TRBJ1-2, with 7 bases matching TRBD1. In germline, CDR1 is SGHRS, CDR2 YFSETQ. The V segment lost 2 bases and the J segment 6 bases; nucleotides outside the gene matches: 7. The CDR3 runs 14 residues. The CDR3 DNA sequence: TGCGCCAGCAGCTTAGGGGGCGGTACAGATGGCTACACCTTC. Translated, it gives CASSLGGGTDGYTF. The full variable domain, with the rest looked up from reference TRBV5-1 and TRBJ1-2, is KAGVTQTPRYLIKTRGQQVTLSCSPISGHRSVSWYQQTPGQGLQFLFEYFSETQRNKGNFPGRFSGRQFSNSRSEMNVSTLELGDSALYLCASSLGGGTDGYTFGSGTRLTVV.

The chain uses TRBV6-4 and TRBJ2-7; 9 nucleotides line up with TRBD2. V shed 3 bases and J 0 bases; nucleotides not matched to a gene: 0. The CDR3 runs to 14 residues. Germline V gene data show CDR1 as MRHNA and CDR2 as SNTAGT. The CDR3 nucleotides read TGTGCCAGCAGTGAAGCGGGAGGCTCCTACGAGCAGTACTTC. Amino acids: CASSEAGGSYEQYF.

The chain carries TRBV5-1 and TRBJ2-2; a possible D gene is TRBD1 (5 bases). Trimming stripped 4 bases from V and 8 bases from J, with 18 bases between. CDR1 is SGHRS and CDR2 is YFSETQ in the germline V gene. The CDR3 is 15 amino acids. The CDR3 nucleotides are TGCGCCAGCAGCAATGAAGGGGCAGTTCTAGGGGAGCTGTTTTTT. Its translation: CASSNEGAVLGELFF.

This clone came up once. V is TRBV2 and J is TRBJ1-2, with D perhaps matching TRBD1 (6 bases). V lost 8 bases to trimming and J lost 3 bases, with 13 bases between them. CDR3 length equals 13 residues. Germline loops: CDR1 SNHLY, CDR2 FYNNEI. The CDR3 is CASGRDTDYGYTF. In DNA, the CDR3 is TGTGCCAGCGGCCGGGACACCGACTATGGCTACACCTTC.

In regard to this clone: Other DNA sequences in the sample encode the same CDR3. CDR3 DNA sequence: TGTGCCAGCAGCCCCGGACTAGCGGGCGGAGAGACCCAGTACTTC. Protein sequence: CASSPGLAGGETQYF. The V and J genes are TRBV7-3 and TRBJ2-5, with 11 bases matching TRBD2. Germline-derived CDR1 and CDR2 are SGHTA and FQGTGA. This CDR3 contains 15 residues. V was pared by 5 bases and J by 4 bases, with 6 bases of the junction left unmatched.

This clone was found once. The chain uses TRBV6-1 and TRBJ2-5; TRBD2 agrees at 8 bases. CDR1 and CDR2 (germline): MNHNS, SASEGT. V gave up 7 bases and J gave up 5 bases; unmatched junction bases: 9. The CDR3 extends over 14 amino acids. CDR3 protein: CASTSGSSRETQYF. The CDR3 DNA is TGTGCCAGCACAAGCGGGAGCTCTCGGGAGACCCAGTACTTC.

V and J are TRBV18 and TRBJ2-7, with 8 bases lining up with TRBD1. This CDR3 has 16 residues. The germline V gene encodes CDR1 KGHSH and CDR2 LQKENI. Trimming took 3 bases from V and 2 from J; bases not matched to a gene: 9. For the CDR3, the DNA is TGTGCCAGCTCACCCCTCAGTCAGGGGGCCACCTACGAGCAGTACTTC. Its translation: CASSPLSQGATYEQYF.